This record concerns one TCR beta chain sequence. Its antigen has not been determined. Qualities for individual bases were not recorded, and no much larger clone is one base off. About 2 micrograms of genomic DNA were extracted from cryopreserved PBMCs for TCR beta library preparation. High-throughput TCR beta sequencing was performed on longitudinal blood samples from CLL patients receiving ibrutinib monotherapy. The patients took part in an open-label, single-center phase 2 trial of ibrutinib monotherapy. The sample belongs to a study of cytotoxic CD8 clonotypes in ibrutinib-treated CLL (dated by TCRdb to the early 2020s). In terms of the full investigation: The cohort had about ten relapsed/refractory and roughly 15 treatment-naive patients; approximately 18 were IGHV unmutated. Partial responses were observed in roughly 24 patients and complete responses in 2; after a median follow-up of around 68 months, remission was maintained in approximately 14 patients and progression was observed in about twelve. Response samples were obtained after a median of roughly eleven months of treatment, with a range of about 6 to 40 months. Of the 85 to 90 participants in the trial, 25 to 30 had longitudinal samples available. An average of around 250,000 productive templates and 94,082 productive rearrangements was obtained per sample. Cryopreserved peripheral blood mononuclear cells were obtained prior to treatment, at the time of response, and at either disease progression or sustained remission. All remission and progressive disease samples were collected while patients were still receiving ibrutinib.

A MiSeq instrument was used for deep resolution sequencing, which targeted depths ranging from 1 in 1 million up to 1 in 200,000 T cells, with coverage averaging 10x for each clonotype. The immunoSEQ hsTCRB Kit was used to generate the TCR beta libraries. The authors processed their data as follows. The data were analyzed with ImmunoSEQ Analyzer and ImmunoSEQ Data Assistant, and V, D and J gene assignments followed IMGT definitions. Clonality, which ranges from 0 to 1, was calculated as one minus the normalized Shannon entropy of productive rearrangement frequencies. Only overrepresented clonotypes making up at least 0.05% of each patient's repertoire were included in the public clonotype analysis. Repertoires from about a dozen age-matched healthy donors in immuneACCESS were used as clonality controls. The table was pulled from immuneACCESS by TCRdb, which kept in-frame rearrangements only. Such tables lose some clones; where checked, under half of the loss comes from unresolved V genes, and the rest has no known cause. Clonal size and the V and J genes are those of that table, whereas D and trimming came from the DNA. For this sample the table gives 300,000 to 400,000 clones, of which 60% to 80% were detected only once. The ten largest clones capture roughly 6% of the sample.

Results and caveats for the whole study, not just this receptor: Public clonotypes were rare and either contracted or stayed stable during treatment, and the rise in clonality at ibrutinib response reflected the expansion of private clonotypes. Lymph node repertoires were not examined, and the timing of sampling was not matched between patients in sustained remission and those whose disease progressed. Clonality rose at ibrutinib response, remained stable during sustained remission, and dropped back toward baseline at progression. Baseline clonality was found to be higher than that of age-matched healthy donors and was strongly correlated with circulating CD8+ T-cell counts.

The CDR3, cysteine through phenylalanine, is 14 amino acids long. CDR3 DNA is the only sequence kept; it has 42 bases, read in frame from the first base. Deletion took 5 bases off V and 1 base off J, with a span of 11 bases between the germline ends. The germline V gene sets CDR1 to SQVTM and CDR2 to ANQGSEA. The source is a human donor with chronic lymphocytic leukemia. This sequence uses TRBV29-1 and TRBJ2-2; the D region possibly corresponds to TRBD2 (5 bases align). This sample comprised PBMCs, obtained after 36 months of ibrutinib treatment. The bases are TGCAGCGTTAGGTTGGAGGTGAACACCGGGGAGCTGTTTTTT. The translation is CSVRLEVNTGELFF.